This T cell receptor (beta chain) emerged from a study of blood T cell repertoires in COVID-19. Study as a whole: Both acute and convalescent COVID-19 samples were obtained from the United States, Italy and Spain.

Followed over time, Seattle patients had been enrolled while infection was active. The CDR3 length is 14 residues. V gave up 3 bases and J gave up 8 bases, with 18 bases separating them. Germline loops: CDR1 SGHNT, CDR2 YYREEE (reference sequence). Assay: immunoSEQ multiplex PCR; the TCRdb copy retains only in-frame clones and omits some. Among 150,000 to 180,000 clones listed, approximately 80% were seen once. The sample was peripheral blood. This TCR came from a woman between 55 and 75 years old with COVID-19, enrolled during active disease. The chain joins TRBV5-4 to TRBJ2-7; the D gene is possibly TRBD1 (6 bases). CDR3 residues: CASSSTHTRDKQYF. CDR3 DNA sequence: TGTGCCAGCAGCTCCACACATACCCGGGACAAGCAGTACTTC.